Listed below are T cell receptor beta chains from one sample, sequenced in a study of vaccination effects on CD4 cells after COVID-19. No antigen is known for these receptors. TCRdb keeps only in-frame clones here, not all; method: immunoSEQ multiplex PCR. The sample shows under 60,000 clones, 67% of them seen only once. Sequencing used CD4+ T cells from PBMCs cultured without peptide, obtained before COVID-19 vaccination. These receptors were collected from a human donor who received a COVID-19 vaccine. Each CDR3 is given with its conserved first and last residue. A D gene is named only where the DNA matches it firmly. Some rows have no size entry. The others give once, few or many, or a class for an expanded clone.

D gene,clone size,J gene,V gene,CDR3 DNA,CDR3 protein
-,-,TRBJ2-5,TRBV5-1,TGCGCCAGCAGCTTGATGGGGGGCGAGGAGACCCAGTACTTC,CASSLMGGEETQYF
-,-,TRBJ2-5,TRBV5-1,TGCGCCAGCAGCTCTCAAGAGACCCAGTACTTC,CASSSQETQYF
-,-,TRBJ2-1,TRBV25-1,TGTGCCAGCAGTGTGTTGTCCGGAAGGAGCTCCTACAATGAGCAGTTCTTC,CASSVLSGRSSYNEQFF
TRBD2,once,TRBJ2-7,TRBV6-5,TGTGCCAGCAAGAGGAGCGGGAATTCCTACGAGCAGTACTTC,CASKRSGNSYEQYF
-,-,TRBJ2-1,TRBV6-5,TGTGCCAGCAGTTACGAGGGCAGCTCCTACAATGAGCAGTTCTTC,CASSYEGSSYNEQFF
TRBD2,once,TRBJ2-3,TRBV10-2,TGCGCCAGCAGTGAGTCGCGGCTAGCGGGTCTCACAGATACGCAGTATTTT,CASSESRLAGLTDTQYF
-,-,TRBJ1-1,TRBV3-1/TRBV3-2,TGTGCCAGCAGATCGGGGCAGCATGAAGCTTTCTTT,CASRSGQHEAFF
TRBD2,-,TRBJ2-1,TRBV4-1,TGCGCCAGCAGCCAAGAGGGCCTAGCGGGAGGAAGTGAGCAGTTCTTC,CASSQEGLAGGSEQFF
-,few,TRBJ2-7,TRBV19,TGTGCCAGTAGTATTTGGGCGGGCAGCACCTACGAGCAGTACTTC,CASSIWAGSTYEQYF
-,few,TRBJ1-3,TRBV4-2,TGTGCCAGCAGCCTTAAGGAAGGGACTGGAAACACCATATATTTT,CASSLKEGTGNTIYF
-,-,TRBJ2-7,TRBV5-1,TGCGCCAGCAGCCCAGGGGACCAATTCTACGAGCAGTACTTC,CASSPGDQFYEQYF
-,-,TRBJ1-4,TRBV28,TGTGCCAGCAAATCGGGGGCGGGGGAAAAACTGTTTTTT,CASKSGAGEKLFF
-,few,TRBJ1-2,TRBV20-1,TGCAGTGCCCAGGGACGAAGTTTC,CSAQGRSF
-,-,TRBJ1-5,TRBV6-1,TGTGCCAGCAGTGAAGGAAGAAATCAGCCCCAGCATTTT,CASSEGRNQPQHF
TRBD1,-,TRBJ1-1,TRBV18,TGTGCCAGCTCACCACTCGGGACAGTGTACACTGAAGCTTTCTTT,CASSPLGTVYTEAFF
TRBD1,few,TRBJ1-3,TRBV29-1,TGCAGCGTTGGGGGGGACAGGCCTCCTAAAAGAAACACCATATATTTT,CSVGGDRPPKRNTIYF
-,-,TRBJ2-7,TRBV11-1,TGTGCCAGCAGCCCCCAGGGTGGCTACGAGCAGTACTTC,CASSPQGGYEQYF
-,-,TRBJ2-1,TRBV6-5,TGTGCCAGCAGTTTCTTGGCGTCTGACAATGAGCAGTTCTTC,CASSFLASDNEQFF
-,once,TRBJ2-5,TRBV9,TGTGCCAGCAGCGTAGGATGGGGGGGCTACGGTGAGACCCAGTACTTC,CASSVGWGGYGETQYF
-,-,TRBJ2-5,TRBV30,TGTGCCTGGAGTTCGGGGGGCACGGAGACCCAGTACTTC,CAWSSGGTETQYF
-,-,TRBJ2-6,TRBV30,TGTGCCTGGAGTGGCAGGGTGGGGGCCAACGTCCTGACTTTC,CAWSGRVGANVLTF
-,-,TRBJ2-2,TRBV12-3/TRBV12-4,TGTGCCAGCACCTTAACAGATACCGGGGAGCTGTTTTTT,CASTLTDTGELFF
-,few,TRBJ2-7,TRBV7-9,TGTGCCAGCAGCTTTCAGGGTCCCACCTACGAGCAGTACTTC,CASSFQGPTYEQYF
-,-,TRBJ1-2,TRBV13,TGTGCCAGCAGCTTCGCAGGGGAGGGCTACACCTTC,CASSFAGEGYTF
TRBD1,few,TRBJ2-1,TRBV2,TGTGCCAGCCGCGAAAGGACAGGGAGGAATGAGCAGTTCTTC,CASRERTGRNEQFF
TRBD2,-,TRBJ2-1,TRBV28,TGTGCCAGCACCCGCCCTAGCGGAGGTTCCTACAATGAGCAGTTCTTC,CASTRPSGGSYNEQFF
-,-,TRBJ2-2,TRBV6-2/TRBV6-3,TGTGCCAGCAGTTCCCACCGGGGGTATAGGACCGGGGAGCTGTTTTTT,CASSSHRGYRTGELFF
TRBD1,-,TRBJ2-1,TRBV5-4,TGTGCCAGCAGCCTAGACAGGGGGTACCACAATGAGCAGTTCTTC,CASSLDRGYHNEQFF
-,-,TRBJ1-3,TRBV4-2,TGTGCCAGCAGCCAAGAATCACGGATCTCTGGAAACACCATATATTTT,CASSQESRISGNTIYF
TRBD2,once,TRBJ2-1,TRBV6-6,TGTGCCAGCAGTACAGGGACTAGCGGGAGCGTTTATGAGCAGTTCTTC,CASSTGTSGSVYEQFF
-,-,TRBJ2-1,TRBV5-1,TGCGCCAGCAGTTCCGCTGGCTCCTACAATGAGCAGTTCTTC,CASSSAGSYNEQFF
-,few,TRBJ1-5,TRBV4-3,TGCGCCAGCAGCCAAGGGAGGGGGGGAAGCAATCAGCCCCAGCATTTT,CASSQGRGGSNQPQHF
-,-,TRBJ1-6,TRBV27,TGTGCCAGCAGTTTAAGCCCTCGGCTTAATTCACCCCTCCACTTT,CASSLSPRLNSPLHF
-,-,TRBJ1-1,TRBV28,TGTTTGAGCCTAACTCGAGGCACTGAAGCTTTCTTT,CLSLTRGTEAFF
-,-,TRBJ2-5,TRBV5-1,TGCGCCAGCAGCTTGGGACTGACGCAGCCGCAAGAGACCCAGTACTTC,CASSLGLTQPQETQYF
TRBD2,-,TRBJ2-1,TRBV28,TGTGCCAGCACCGATTCGGGGAGGGCCTACAATGAGCAGTTCTTC,CASTDSGRAYNEQFF
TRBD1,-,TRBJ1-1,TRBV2,TGTGCCAGCAGTGAACAGGGGGGCACTGAAGCTTTCTTT,CASSEQGGTEAFF
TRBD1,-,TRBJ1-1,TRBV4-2,TGTGCCAGCAGCCAAGTAGCCGACAGGGCGAACACTGAAGCTTTCTTT,CASSQVADRANTEAFF
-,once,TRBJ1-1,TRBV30,TGTGCCTGGATAAGGCGGGACAAAACGATTAACATGAACACTGAAGCTTTCTTT,CAWIRRDKTINMNTEAFF
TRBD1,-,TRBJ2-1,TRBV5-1,TGCGCCAGCAGCTCGACAGGGGGCGCGTCGAATGAGCAGTTCTTC,CASSSTGGASNEQFF
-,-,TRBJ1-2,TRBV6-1,TGTGCCAGCAGTGAACCAGGGGAAGGCTATGGCTACACCTTC,CASSEPGEGYGYTF
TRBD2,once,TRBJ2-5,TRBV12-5,TGTGCTAGTGGGGGCGGGGGGTTCCTAATGGGAGAGACCCAGTACTTC,CASGGGGFLMGETQYF
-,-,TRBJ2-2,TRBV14,TGTGCCAGCAGCCAAAAATTGACCGGGGAGCTGTTTTTT,CASSQKLTGELFF
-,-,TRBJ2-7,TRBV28,TGTGCCAGCAGAACGCAGGGGAAAACCTACGAGCAGTACTTC,CASRTQGKTYEQYF
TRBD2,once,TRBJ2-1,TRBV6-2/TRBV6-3,TGTGCCAGCAGCGACTCAAGGCTAGCGGGAGGCGGTGAGCAGTTCTTC,CASSDSRLAGGGEQFF
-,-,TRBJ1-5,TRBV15,TGTGCCACCAGCAGCCAGTGGGGCAATCAGCCCCAGCATTTT,CATSSQWGNQPQHF
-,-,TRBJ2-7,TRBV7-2,TGTGCCAGCAGCTTAGGCAGGGTGGCGAACGAGCAGTACTTC,CASSLGRVANEQYF
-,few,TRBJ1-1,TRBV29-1,TGCAGCGTTGTGAGTCAGACTGAAGCTTTCTTT,CSVVSQTEAFF
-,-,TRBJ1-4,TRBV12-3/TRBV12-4,TGTGCCAGCAGTGTCCGGGCTAATGAAAAACTGTTTTTT,CASSVRANEKLFF
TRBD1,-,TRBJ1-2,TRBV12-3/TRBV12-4,TGTGCCAGCAGTTTGAGACAGGGCTATGGCTACACCTTC,CASSLRQGYGYTF
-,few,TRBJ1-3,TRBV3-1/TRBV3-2,TGTGCCAGCAGCCAAGAGAGGGGCACGGGAAACACCATATATTTT,CASSQERGTGNTIYF
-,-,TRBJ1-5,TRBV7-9,TGTGCCAGCAGCTTAGCGTCGCAGGAGTCTAGCAATCAGCCCCAGCATTTT,CASSLASQESSNQPQHF
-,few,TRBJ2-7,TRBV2,TGTGCCAGCACAAGGAATTCATTCTACGAGCAGTACTTC,CASTRNSFYEQYF
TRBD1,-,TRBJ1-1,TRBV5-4,TGTGCCAGCAGCCGGGGGCCGGGACAGCAACCTGAAGCTTTCTTT,CASSRGPGQQPEAFF
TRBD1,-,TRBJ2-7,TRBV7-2,TGTGCCAGCAGCTTAGCACGGACAGGAGCCTACGAGCAGTACTTC,CASSLARTGAYEQYF
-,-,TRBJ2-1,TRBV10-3,TGTGCCATCAGTGAGTATCAGGGGAGGAGAGACAATGAGCAGTTCTTC,CAISEYQGRRDNEQFF